This T cell receptor (beta chain) originates from a study of T cells in tuberculosis. Study-level background: T cells were selected with CD1B tetramers loaded with glucose monomycolate. This South African cohort compared adolescents with or without latent tuberculosis against adults with active tuberculosis.

This clone came up once. The target antigen is unknown. Each clinical donor contributed on average about 92,000 T cells from unsorted cryopreserved PBMC. General study results and limits: Using the GMM-specific repertoire gave about 85% accuracy versus about 64% with motifs.

V was pared by 5 bases and J by 6 bases, with 9 bases of the junction left unmatched. The CDR3 is made up of 15 amino acids. CDR1 and CDR2 (germline): MNHEY, SVGAGI. Sequenced by immunoSEQ multiplex PCR; TCRdb stores in-frame clones only, minus some. The table includes about 29,000 clones, 93% detected once. This sequence originates from a donor between 10 and 35 years old with latent tuberculosis or without tuberculosis infection. Input material: PBMCs. V usage is TRBV6-5 and J usage is TRBJ2-5, with TRBD2 matching over 10 bases. The CDR3 sequence is CASSPSGGLIQTQYF. The CDR3 DNA reads TGTGCCAGCAGTCCTAGCGGGGGACTTATCCAGACCCAGTACTTC.